A selection of T cell receptor beta chains follows, all from one sample in a study of shared clonotypes between healthy human individuals. Assay used: immunoSEQ multiplex PCR; TCRdb lists only in-frame clones, some missing. The sample lists millions of clones; around nine tenths were seen once. Sequencing was performed on naive CD4+ T cells sorted from blood. The receptors stem from a young man in good health. The CDR3 runs from the conserved cysteine through the conserved F or W. A D gene is named only where the DNA matches it firmly. The size of a clone is reported for some rows only, either as once, few or many, or as a class for expanded clones.

abundance | j_gene | len | v_gene | d_gene | CDR3nt | CDR3aa
NA | TRBJ1-6 | 15 | TRBV14 | NA | TGTGCCAGCAGCCAAACCCGGGGGAATAATTCACCCCTCCACTTT | CASSQTRGNNSPLHF
NA | TRBJ1-2 | 13 | TRBV7-2 | TRBD1 | TGTGCCAGCAGGCCCACAGGGGGGTATGGCTACACCTTC | CASRPTGGYGYTF
NA | TRBJ2-1 | 15 | TRBV5-1 | TRBD2 | TGCGCCAGCGCACTTGGACTAGCGGAGGTCAATGAGCAGTTCTTC | CASALGLAEVNEQFF
NA | TRBJ2-4 | 15 | TRBV7-2 | NA | TGTGCCAGCAGCTTAGAAGTGGGCCCCCGGAATATTCAGTACTTC | CASSLEVGPRNIQYF
NA | TRBJ1-1 | 14 | TRBV6-5 | TRBD1 | TGTGCCAGCAGTTACGCAGGGGGCCCGGCTGAAGCTTTCTTT | CASSYAGGPAEAFF
NA | TRBJ1-5 | 16 | TRBV10-3 | TRBD1 | TGTGCCATCAGTGATGGACAGGGGGTGAGCAATCAGCCCCAGCATTTT | CAISDGQGVSNQPQHF
NA | TRBJ1-1 | 15 | TRBV11-2 | TRBD1 | TGTGCCAGCAGCCGACAGGGACTATTGAACACTGAAGCTTTCTTT | CASSRQGLLNTEAFF
NA | TRBJ2-1 | 12 | TRBV2 | NA | TGTGCCAGCAATAACAGGGTTCCCGAGCAGTTCTTC | CASNNRVPEQFF
once | TRBJ2-3 | 13 | TRBV13 | NA | TGTGCCAGCAGACTAGCTCTCACAGATACGCAGTATTTT | CASRLALTDTQYF
NA | TRBJ2-6 | 16 | TRBV19 | TRBD1 | TGTGCCAGTAAGGGGACAGGGGACTCTGGGGCCAACGTCCTGACTTTC | CASKGTGDSGANVLTF
NA | TRBJ2-1 | 11 | TRBV30 | NA | TGTGCCTGGAGTGTACGAGGTGAGCAGTTCTTC | CAWSVRGEQFF
NA | TRBJ2-3 | 14 | TRBV29-1 | NA | TGCAGCGTACAACGGACCTCCACCCCAGATACGCAGTATTTT | CSVQRTSTPDTQYF
NA | TRBJ2-2 | 12 | TRBV19 | NA | TGTGCCAGTAGTATGGCCACCGGGGAGCTGTTTTTT | CASSMATGELFF
NA | TRBJ2-7 | 15 | TRBV4-3 | NA | TGCGCCAGCAGCCAAGATCTAGCGTCTCCCTACGAGCAGTACTTC | CASSQDLASPYEQYF
NA | TRBJ2-1 | 15 | TRBV29-1 | TRBD1 | TGCAGCGCGCGACAGGGGTCCGGCTCCTACAATGAGCAGTTCTTC | CSARQGSGSYNEQFF
NA | TRBJ1-2 | 16 | TRBV18 | NA | TGTGCCAGCTCACGGGACACGGGGGCACCTAACTATGGCTACACCTTC | CASSRDTGAPNYGYTF
NA | TRBJ2-1 | 13 | TRBV18 | NA | TGTGCCAGCTCACCAGGGGGGGCTAATGAGCAGTTCTTC | CASSPGGANEQFF
NA | TRBJ1-5 | 13 | TRBV30 | NA | TGTGCCTGGAGTTCGGCAGGGGACCAGCCCCAGCATTTT | CAWSSAGDQPQHF
NA | TRBJ2-7 | 13 | TRBV7-9 | NA | TGTGCCAGCAGCTTAGCGGGAGGGGGCGAGCAGTACTTC | CASSLAGGGEQYF